A selection of T cell receptor beta chains follows, all from one sample in a study of T-cell reconstitution after alpha-beta-depleted transplantation in children. MiXCR was run by TCRdb on the PCR reads, yielding one entry per CDR3 protein. The sample holds 800,000 to 1,000,000 distinct CDR3 sequences, around 30% seen once. The specimen was PBMCs, mostly from graft donor cells, collected 360 days after TCRalphabeta/CD19-depleted stem cell transplant. These receptors originate from a boy in the first two years of life who had a stem cell transplant for SCID, so the T cells may come from the graft donor. CDR3s include the opening cysteine and the closing phenylalanine or tryptophan. A D gene is named only where the DNA matches it firmly. Size tells how often a clone was seen (once, few, many) or the class of an expanded clone, and some rows leave it out.

-	TRBV10-3	TRBD2	TRBJ2-3	TGTGCCACCTCGACTAGCCCCAGCACAGATACGCAGTATTTT	CATSTSPSTDTQYF
once	TRBV19	TRBD2	TRBJ2-3	TGTGCCACTAAAGGAGCGGGAACAGATACGCAGTATTTT	CATKGAGTDTQYF
few	TRBV9	TRBD2	TRBJ2-3	TGTGCCAGCAGCGTGGGGACTAGCGGGGGTAGGAGAGATACGCAGTATTTT	CASSVGTSGGRRDTQYF
few	TRBV7-9	TRBD1	TRBJ2-7	TGTGCCAGCACCCCTACAGGGACAGTAACCTACGAGCAGTACTTC	CASTPTGTVTYEQYF
-	TRBV6-1	-	TRBJ1-2	TGTGCCAGCACCAATGGAGGGTCTAACTATGGCTACACCTTC	CASTNGGSNYGYTF
-	TRBV25-1	-	TRBJ2-4	TGTGCCAGCAGTGTAGGGAATGGGAACATTCAGTACTTC	CASSVGNGNIQYF
-	TRBV9	-	TRBJ2-2	TGTGCCAGCAGTCCCGGGGAGGCCGGGGAGCTGTTTTTT	CASSPGEAGELFF
-	TRBV6-1	-	TRBJ2-2	TGTGCCAGCAATCCCCGACAGGTTTGGGCCGGGGAGCTGTTTTTT	CASNPRQVWAGELFF
few	TRBV20-1	TRBD2	TRBJ2-7	TGCAGTGCTAGAGTGCGGGGGTCAACCTACGAGCAGTACTTC	CSARVRGSTYEQYF
-	TRBV12-3/TRBV12-4	-	TRBJ1-4	TGTGCCAGCAGCCGCGAGGCGACAAGGAAGAATGAAAAACTGTTTTTT	CASSREATRKNEKLFF
few	TRBV4-3	-	TRBJ2-1	TGCGCCAGCAGCCAAGATGGGGGACACCTTGACAATGAGCAGTTCTTC	CASSQDGGHLDNEQFF
-	TRBV7-8	TRBD2	TRBJ2-3	TGTGCCAGCAGCCTTCGGCTAGCGGGGCCCCGGGATACGCAGTATTTT	CASSLRLAGPRDTQYF
-	TRBV5-1	-	TRBJ2-1	TGCGCCAGCAGCTTAGAACAGCTTTACAATGAGCAGTTCTTC	CASSLEQLYNEQFF
many	TRBV29-1	-	TRBJ2-1	TGCAGCGTTGAAGAATTTGTGGGCTACAATGAGCAGTTCTTC	CSVEEFVGYNEQFF
many	TRBV7-8	-	TRBJ2-5	TGTGCCAGCAGCTCCACCGGGACAAGGGTTTGGGAGACCCAGTACTTC	CASSSTGTRVWETQYF
few	TRBV5-1	-	TRBJ2-7	TGCGCCAGCAGCTTGACGGTTCTAAAACTCCCTTCCAACCTCCACGAGCAGTACTTC	CASSLTVLKLPSNLHEQYF
few	TRBV12-3/TRBV12-4	TRBD2	TRBJ2-1	TGTGCCAGCAGTTTCCCCAATCTAGCGGGGGACAATGAGCAGTTCTTC	CASSFPNLAGDNEQFF
few	TRBV12-3/TRBV12-4	-	TRBJ1-5	TGTGCCAGCAGTTTAGCGCGGGAGCCCCAGCATTTT	CASSLAREPQHF
-	TRBV5-1	TRBD1	TRBJ2-5	TGCGCCAGCAGCTCCCCGGGACAGGGTCGGGAGACCCAGTACTTC	CASSSPGQGRETQYF
-	TRBV12-3/TRBV12-4	TRBD2	TRBJ2-3	TGTGCCAGCAGTTTGATTAGCGGGGGGTTCACAGATACGCAGTATTTT	CASSLISGGFTDTQYF
-	TRBV20-1	TRBD1	TRBJ2-1	TGCAGTGCTAGAGATCCCAGGGGGCCCGGTGATGAGCAGTTCTTC	CSARDPRGPGDEQFF
few	TRBV27	-	TRBJ2-3	TGTGCCAGCAGTTTAGGGGCTTGGGGGGATGATACGCAGTATTTT	CASSLGAWGDDTQYF
-	TRBV7-2	-	TRBJ1-5	TGTGCCAGCACCCCCGGTGTGAGCAATCAGCCCCAGCATTTT	CASTPGVSNQPQHF
-	TRBV2	-	TRBJ2-2	TGTGCCAGCAGTAAATACGACCCAGATACCGGGGAGCTGTTTTTT	CASSKYDPDTGELFF
many	TRBV15	-	TRBJ2-1	TGTGCCACCAGCAGACCATGGACAGATTACAATGAGCAGTTCTTC	CATSRPWTDYNEQFF
-	TRBV6-2/TRBV6-3	TRBD1	TRBJ2-1	TGTGCCAGCAGTCAGGGACAGGAGCAGTTCTTC	CASSQGQEQFF
few	TRBV28	TRBD1	TRBJ2-7	TGTGCCAGCAGTTTTGGCTGGACAGGTTATGTGAACTACGAGCAGTACTTC	CASSFGWTGYVNYEQYF
few	TRBV5-1	TRBD1	TRBJ2-7	TGCGCCAGCAGCCTGGACAGGGGGTTGGACTACGAGCAGTACTTC	CASSLDRGLDYEQYF
-	TRBV20-1	-	TRBJ1-1	TGCAGTGCTAGAGATTTGACAGTGAAGAGGGATACACATGAAGCTTTCTTT	CSARDLTVKRDTHEAFF
once	TRBV2	-	TRBJ1-1	TGTGCCAGCAGAGAGACCGCCAGGGGAGGGACTGAAGCTTTCTTT	CASRETARGGTEAFF
few	TRBV9	-	TRBJ2-3	TGTGCCAGCAGCCCCCGATCCGGGATTACGCAGTATTTT	CASSPRSGITQYF
-	TRBV6-1	TRBD1	TRBJ2-3	TGTGCCAGCAGTCGGTGGGGGACAGCTAAATTTCATACGCAGTATTTT	CASSRWGTAKFHTQYF
-	TRBV20-1	-	TRBJ2-3	TGCAGTGCTAGAAGGACGCTATGGGGCACAGATACGCAGTATTTT	CSARRTLWGTDTQYF
-	TRBV28	-	TRBJ2-3	TGTGCCAGCAGTCGGGTCTTTTTATCAGTTACTAGCACAGATACGCAGTATTTT	CASSRVFLSVTSTDTQYF
-	TRBV14	-	TRBJ1-2	TGTGCCAGCAGCCAAGAGACAGGAAACTATGGCTACACCTTC	CASSQETGNYGYTF
few	TRBV6-5	-	TRBJ2-7	TGTGCCAGCGCCTACTCGGGCAGCTCCTACGAGCAGTACTTC	CASAYSGSSYEQYF